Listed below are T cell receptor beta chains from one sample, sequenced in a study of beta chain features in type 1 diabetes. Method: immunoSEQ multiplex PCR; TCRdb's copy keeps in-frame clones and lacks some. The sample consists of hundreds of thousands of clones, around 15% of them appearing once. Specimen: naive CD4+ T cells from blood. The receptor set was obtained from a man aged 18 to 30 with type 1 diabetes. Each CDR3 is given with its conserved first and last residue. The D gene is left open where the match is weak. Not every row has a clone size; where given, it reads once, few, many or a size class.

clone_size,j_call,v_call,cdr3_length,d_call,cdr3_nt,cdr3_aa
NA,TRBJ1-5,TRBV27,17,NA,TGTGCCAGCAGTTTGGGCCTCATGGGACGGATCAATCAGCCCCAGCATTTT,CASSLGLMGRINQPQHF
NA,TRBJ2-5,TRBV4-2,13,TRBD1,TGTGCCAGCAGCCCGACAGGGGGAGAGACCCAGTACTTC,CASSPTGGETQYF
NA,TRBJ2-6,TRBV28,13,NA,TGCGGTACGATCGGGGTTGGGGCCAACGTCCTGACTTTC,CGTIGVGANVLTF
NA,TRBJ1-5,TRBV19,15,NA,TGTGCCAGTAGTATCAGGCTCTTTAGCAATCAGCCCCAGCATTTT,CASSIRLFSNQPQHF
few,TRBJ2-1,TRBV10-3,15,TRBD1,TGTGCCATCAAGGGACAGGGGTCAGCGCGTATTGAGCAGTTCTTC,CAIKGQGSARIEQFF
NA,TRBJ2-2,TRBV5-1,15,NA,TGCGCCAGCAGCTTAGATTGGCTGAACACCGGGGAGCTGTTTTTT,CASSLDWLNTGELFF
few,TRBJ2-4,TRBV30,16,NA,TGTGCCTGGAGCGCCAATTACCAGGTGGCCAAAAACATTCAGTACTTC,CAWSANYQVAKNIQYF
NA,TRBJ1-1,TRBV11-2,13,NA,TGTGCCAGCACCTGGGCCCTGAACACTGAAGCTTTCTTT,CASTWALNTEAFF
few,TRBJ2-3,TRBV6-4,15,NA,TGTGCCAGCAGCGCCACCGGCGGGGTGTATAATACGCAGTATTTT,CASSATGGVYNTQYF
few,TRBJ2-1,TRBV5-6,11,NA,TGTGCCAGCACCCAACGGAATGAGCAGTTCTTC,CASTQRNEQFF